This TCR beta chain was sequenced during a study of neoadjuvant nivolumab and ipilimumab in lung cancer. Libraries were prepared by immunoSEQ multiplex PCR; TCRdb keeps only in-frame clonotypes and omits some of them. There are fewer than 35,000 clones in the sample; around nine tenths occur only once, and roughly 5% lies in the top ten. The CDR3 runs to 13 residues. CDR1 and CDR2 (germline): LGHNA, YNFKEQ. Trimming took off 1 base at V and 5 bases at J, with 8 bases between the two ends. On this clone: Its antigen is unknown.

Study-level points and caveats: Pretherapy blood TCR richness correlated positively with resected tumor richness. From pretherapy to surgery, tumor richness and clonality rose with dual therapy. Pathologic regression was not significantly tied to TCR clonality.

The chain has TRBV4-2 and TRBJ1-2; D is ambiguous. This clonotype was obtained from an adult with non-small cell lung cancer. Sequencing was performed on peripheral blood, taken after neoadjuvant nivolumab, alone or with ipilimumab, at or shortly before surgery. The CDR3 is CASSQAAGYGYTF. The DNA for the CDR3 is TGTGCCAGCAGCCAAGCGGCTGGGTATGGCTACACCTTC.